Shown below are 3 T cell receptor beta chains from a single sample sequenced in a study of T cell repertoires in cytomegalovirus infection. TCRdb called the reads again in MiXCR, with one record for every CDR3 protein. Here the sample spans about 250,000 distinct CDR3 sequences, around 6.4% being singletons. Sequencing was done on a sample of PBMCs. The receptors come from a human donor in good health (CMV status not recorded). Some clones in this sample may be carry-over from other donors' samples.

This clonotype has a count of ten or more. The chain carries TRBV18 and TRBJ2-7, with D uncertain. Germline CDR1 KGHSH, CDR2 LQKENI. V lost 2 bases to trimming and J lost 5 bases, with 16 bases between them. This CDR3 has 15 residues. The CDR3 bases are TGTGCCAGCTCACCAAGGTTGGGCTTCTTAGACGAGCAGTACTTC. Residues: CASSPRLGFLDEQYF.

This clonotype was picked up many times. The rearrangement joins TRBV7-8 to TRBJ1-5; a weak D match, TRBD1 (6 bases). CDR1 and CDR2 from the germline V gene are SGHVS and FQNEAQ. V lost 5 bases and J 6 bases, leaving 14 bases between the germline ends. The CDR3 sequence is 14 residues long. The CDR3 DNA follows: TGTGCCAGCAGCCTACTAACAGGGACTCAGCCCCAGCATTTT. Translated: CASSLLTGTQPQHF.

This clonotype was detected many times. J is TRBJ2-1 and V is TRBV11-3; TRBD1 matches at 7 bases. The junction had 3 bases not matched to a gene; V was cut back by 6 bases and J by 7 bases. This CDR3 has 12 residues. CDR1 and CDR2 from the germline V gene are SGHNT and YENEEA. The CDR3 sequence: CASRGGTNEQFF. The CDR3 DNA reads as TGTGCCAGCAGAGGGGGCACTAATGAGCAGTTCTTC.